The next 8 T cell receptor beta chains were all read from a single sample in a study of blood T cell repertoires in COVID-19. Method: immunoSEQ multiplex PCR; TCRdb's copy keeps in-frame clones and lacks some. Of around 150,000 clones listed, around 90% are singletons. Sequenced sample: peripheral blood. These receptors were obtained from a man aged 55 to 69 with active or convalescent COVID-19.

The CDR3 coding sequence is TGCGCCAGCAGCTGGACTAGCGGGAACCCAACTACGCAGTATTTT. Residues: CASSWTSGNPTTQYF. The chain carries TRBV4-1 and TRBJ2-3, with 12 bases that match TRBD2. This CDR3 contains 15 residues. In germline, CDR1 is MGHRA, CDR2 YSYEKL. Losses at the gene ends were 5 bases for V and 8 bases for J; bases not matched to a gene: 8.

This chain uses TRBV29-1 with TRBJ2-1, with a tentative D call TRBD2 (6 bases). Per germline, CDR1 SQVTM and CDR2 ANQGSEA. V was cut by 4 bases and J by 1 base, with 14 bases left in between. CDR3 size: 15 residues. The CDR3 loop is CSVVGGADSYNEQFF. Here the CDR3 DNA reads TGCAGCGTTGTTGGAGGGGCTGATTCCTACAATGAGCAGTTCTTC.

The CDR3 DNA reads as TGTGCCAGCAGTGAATTCCGGGGCAATCAGCCCCAGCATTTT. Protein product: CASSEFRGNQPQHF. The J gene is TRBJ1-5, the V gene TRBV2; D remains unclear. V was trimmed by 2 bases and J by 2 bases, leaving 7 bases between them. Germline V gives CDR1 SNHLY, CDR2 FYNNEI. The CDR3 has 14 residues.

V and J are TRBV29-1 and TRBJ1-2, with D perhaps TRBD1 (6 bases). The CDR3 has 14 residues. Germline V gives CDR1 SQVTM, CDR2 ANQGSEA. The V end lost 0 bases, the J end lost 8 bases, and 16 bases lay between the germline ends. CDR3 nucleotide sequence: TGCAGCGTTGAAGAGGTAACAGGGATTTACGGCTACACCTTC. Protein: CSVEEVTGIYGYTF.

The chain is built from TRBV7-2 and TRBJ2-1; 11 bases are a match to TRBD2. CDR1 and CDR2 from the germline V gene are SGHTA and FQGNSA. V trimming: 8 bases; J trimming: 9 bases; junction bases outside the gene matches: 12. The CDR3 is 15 amino acids. In DNA form, the CDR3 reads TGTGCCAGCTTATGGACTAGCGGGTCTTTTGGTGAGCAGTTCTTC. It is translated as CASLWTSGSFGEQFF.

The chain couples TRBV29-1 to TRBJ1-2; 10 bases fit TRBD1. The CDR3 consists of 12 residues. From germline, CDR1 is SQVTM and CDR2 ANQGSEA. V lost 6 bases, J lost 7 bases, and 5 bases stayed unmatched. In DNA, the CDR3 is TGCAGCGTAGCCGGGACAGGGGTTGGCTACACCTTC. This gives the protein CSVAGTGVGYTF.

The chain joins TRBV7-3 to TRBJ2-5; a possible D gene is TRBD2 (6 bases). The CDR3 runs to 15 residues. Germline CDR1 SGHTA, CDR2 FQGTGA. Trimming pared 0 bases from V and 5 bases from J, leaving 13 bases between. CDR3 nucleotide sequence: TGTGCCAGCAGCTTAACCCCGGGAGTTAGTGAGACCCAGTACTTC. Its translation: CASSLTPGVSETQYF.

This chain connects TRBV2 to TRBJ2-7; no definite D call. Germline-derived CDR1 and CDR2 are SNHLY and FYNNEI. This CDR3 comprises 10 residues. The V gene lost 7 bases and the J gene lost 9 bases, with 10 bases spanning the gap. The chain's CDR3 is CASNGNGQYF. The CDR3 bases are TGTGCCAGCAACGGTAACGGGCAGTACTTC.